This entry lists 10 T cell receptor beta chains sequenced from one sample in a study of tumor and adjacent non-tumor tissue in lung cancer. RNA was extracted from bulk tissue without any cell sorting. The library came from three nested PCR rounds adapted from ARM-PCR protocols. TCRdb independently ran MiXCR on the multiplex PCR reads; one entry per CDR3 protein. The sample consists of 200,000 to 250,000 distinct CDR3 sequences, approximately 74% of them appearing once. Material for sequencing was lung tumor tissue. The receptors were sampled from a man aged 55 to 70 with non-small cell lung cancer.

The rearrangement joins TRBV6-5 to TRBJ2-7; the D is unclear. Germline V gives CDR1 MNHEY, CDR2 SVGAGI. The CDR3 runs to 13 residues. With 6 bases removed from V and 10 bases from J, the gap between germline ends came to 19 bases. This CDR3 reads CASRPPTKGEQYF. The DNA for the CDR3 is TGTGCCAGCAGACCACCCACCAAGGGCGAACAGTACTTC.

This clonotype has only one observation. This could be a read error, since a much larger clone is one nucleotide away. The V gene is TRBV20-1, the J gene TRBJ1-2; maybe TRBD1 (6 bases). Germline loops: CDR1 DFQATT, CDR2 SNEGSKA (reference sequence). The CDR3 totals 13 residues. The DNA of the CDR3 is TGCTGTGCTCGGTCGGGACAACCAGACGGCTACACCTTC. Translated: CCARSGQPDGYTF.

This clonotype was recorded only once. The chain couples TRBV13 to TRBJ2-2; D is tentatively TRBD1 or TRBD2 (5 bases each). Germline CDR1 is PRHDT and CDR2 is FYEKMQ (reference sequence). CDR3 length: 17 amino acids. V was shortened by 5 bases and J by 0 bases, with 16 bases between the two germline ends. The CDR3, as DNA: TGTGCCAGCAGCATACCGGGACCGACGTCGAACACCGGGGAGCTGTTTTTT. This codes for CASSIPGPTSNTGELFF.

DNA for the CDR3: TGTGCCAGCAGTTACTCGAGTAGTATTATGAACACTGAAGCTTTCTTT. It is translated as CASSYSSSIMNTEAFF. The rearrangement joins TRBV6-5 to TRBJ1-1; no definite D call. Looked up from germline, CDR1 is MNHEY and CDR2 is SVGAGI. The CDR3 is 16 amino acids. Trimming pared 0 bases from V and 0 bases from J, leaving 11 bases between.

About this clonotype itself: No conserved phenylalanine or tryptophan is present at the end of the CDR3, so a read error is the likely explanation. The chain uses TRBV11-2 and TRBJ2-5; no definite D call. The germline CDR1 and CDR2 sequences are SGHAT and FQNNGV. The CDR3 is 14 amino acids. The CDR3 DNA reads as TGTGTCAGCAGCTTAGCCATGGAAGGGGAGACCCAGTACATC. It is translated as CVSSLAMEGETQYI.

This clonotype was observed many times. The chain is built from TRBV4-2 and TRBJ2-2; D gene ambiguous. CDR3 length equals 13 residues. Deletions cut 1 base from V and 3 bases from J, with 3 bases between. Germline lookup yields CDR1 LGHNA and CDR2 YNFKEQ. The CDR3: CASSQGYTGELFF. CDR3 sequence (DNA): TGTGCCAGCAGCCAAGGATACACCGGGGAGCTGTTTTTT.

The rearrangement links TRBV6-5 to TRBJ2-5; 10 nucleotides line up with TRBD1. CDR1 is MNHEY, CDR2 SVGAGI, per germline. The CDR3 runs 14 residues. With 2 bases clipped from V and 4 bases from J, the junction kept 1 base outside the gene matches. The CDR3, as DNA: TGTGCCAGCAGTTACGGGACAGGGGTAGAGACCCAGTACTTC. Its translation: CASSYGTGVETQYF.

The V and J genes are TRBV5-1 and TRBJ2-1; TRBD2 is a possible D gene (7 bases). Per germline, CDR1 SGHRS and CDR2 YFSETQ. The CDR3 runs 14 residues. Trimming took off 0 bases at V and 9 bases at J, with 13 bases between the two ends. The CDR3 loop is CASSLDGGAGEQFF. The DNA of the CDR3 is TGCGCCAGCAGCTTGGATGGGGGGGCGGGTGAGCAGTTCTTC.

This clonotype has more than one count but fewer than ten. This chain uses TRBV4-2 with TRBJ2-3; perhaps D is TRBD1 or TRBD2 (6 bases each). The CDR3 sequence is 17 residues long. From germline, CDR1 is LGHNA and CDR2 YNFKEQ. Trimming removed 4 bases at V and 1 base at J, with 18 bases between. The CDR3 sequence is CASSPYAGGQGTDTQYF. The CDR3, as DNA: TGTGCCAGCAGCCCTTACGCCGGGGGCCAGGGCACAGATACGCAGTATTTT.

The V call is TRBV12-3 or TRBV12-4, the J call TRBJ2-7, with 9 nucleotides matching TRBD2. Trimming cost V 4 bases and J 3 bases; bases outside gene matches: 7. This CDR3 has 15 residues. The DNA for the CDR3 is TGTGCCAGCAGTTCTCCGGGACTAGCAGTCTACGAGCAGTACTTC. Translated: CASSSPGLAVYEQYF.